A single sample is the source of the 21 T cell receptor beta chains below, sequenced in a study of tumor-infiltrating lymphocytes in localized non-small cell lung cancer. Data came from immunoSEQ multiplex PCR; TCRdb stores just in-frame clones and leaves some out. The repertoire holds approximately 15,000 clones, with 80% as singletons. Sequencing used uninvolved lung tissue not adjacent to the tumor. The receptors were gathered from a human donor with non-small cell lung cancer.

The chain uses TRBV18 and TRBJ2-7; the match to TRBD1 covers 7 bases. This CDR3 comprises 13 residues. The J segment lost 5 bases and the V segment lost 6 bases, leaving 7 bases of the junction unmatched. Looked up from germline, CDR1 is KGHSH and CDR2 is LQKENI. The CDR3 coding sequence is TGTGCCAGCTCTTTCACAGGGGCGGACGAGCAGTACTTC. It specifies CASSFTGADEQYF.

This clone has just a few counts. The CDR3 sequence: CAWSVRPYGSWYF. The CDR3 nucleotides read TGTGCCTGGAGTGTAAGGCCGTACGGGTCCTGGTATTTT. This chain connects TRBV30 to TRBJ2-3, with unresolved D. Germline assignment: CDR1 GTSNPN and CDR2 SVGIG (reference sequence). V was pared by 0 bases and J by 14 bases, with 18 bases between. The CDR3 runs 13 residues.

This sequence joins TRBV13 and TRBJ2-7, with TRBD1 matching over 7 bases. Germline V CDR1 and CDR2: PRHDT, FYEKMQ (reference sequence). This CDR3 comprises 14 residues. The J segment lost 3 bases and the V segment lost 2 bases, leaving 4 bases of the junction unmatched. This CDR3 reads CASSLRGGGYEQYF. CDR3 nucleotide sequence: TGTGCCAGCAGCTTAAGAGGGGGCGGCTACGAGCAGTACTTC.

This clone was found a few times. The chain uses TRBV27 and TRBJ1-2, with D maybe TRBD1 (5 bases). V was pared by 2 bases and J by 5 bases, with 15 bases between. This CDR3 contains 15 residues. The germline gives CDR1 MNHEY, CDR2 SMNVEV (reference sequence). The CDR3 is CASSLSWEGRYGYTF. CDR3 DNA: TGTGCCAGCAGTTTAAGCTGGGAGGGGCGGTATGGCTACACCTTC.

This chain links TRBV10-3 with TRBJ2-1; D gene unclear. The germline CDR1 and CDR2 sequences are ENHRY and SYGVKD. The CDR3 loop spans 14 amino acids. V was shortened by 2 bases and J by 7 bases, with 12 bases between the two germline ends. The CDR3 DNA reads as TGTGCCATCAGTGAGGGTTCTAGTGAGAATGAGCAGTTCTTC. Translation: CAISEGSSENEQFF.

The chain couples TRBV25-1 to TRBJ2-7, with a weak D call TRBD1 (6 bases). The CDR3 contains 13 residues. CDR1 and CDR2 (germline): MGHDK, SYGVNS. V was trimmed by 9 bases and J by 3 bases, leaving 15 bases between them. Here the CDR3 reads CARDLTGFYEQYF. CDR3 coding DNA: TGTGCCAGAGACTTGACAGGTTTCTACGAGCAGTACTTC.

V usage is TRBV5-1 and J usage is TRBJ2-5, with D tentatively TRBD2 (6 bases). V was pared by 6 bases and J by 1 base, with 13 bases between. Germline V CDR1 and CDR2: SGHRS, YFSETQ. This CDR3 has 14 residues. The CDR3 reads CASTPGSTQETQYF. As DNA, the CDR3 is TGCGCCAGCACCCCCGGGAGCACCCAAGAGACCCAGTACTTC.

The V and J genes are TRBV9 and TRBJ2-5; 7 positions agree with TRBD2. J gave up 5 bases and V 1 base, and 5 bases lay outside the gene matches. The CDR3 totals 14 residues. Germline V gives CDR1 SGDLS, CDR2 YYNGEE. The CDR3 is CASSVRGESETQYF. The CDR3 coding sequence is TGTGCCAGCAGCGTACGGGGGGAAAGCGAGACCCAGTACTTC.

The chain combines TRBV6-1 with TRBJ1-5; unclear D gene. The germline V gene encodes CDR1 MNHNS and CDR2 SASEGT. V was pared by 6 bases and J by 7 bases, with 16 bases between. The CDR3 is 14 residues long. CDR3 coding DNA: TGTGCCAGCAGCGCGGACGGATTACGGCAGCCCCAGCATTTT. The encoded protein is CASSADGLRQPQHF.

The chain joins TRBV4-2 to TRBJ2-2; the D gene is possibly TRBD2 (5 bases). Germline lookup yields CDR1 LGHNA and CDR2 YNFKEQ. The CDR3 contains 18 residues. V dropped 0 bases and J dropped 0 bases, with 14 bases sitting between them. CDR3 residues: CASSQDPDGLPNTGELFF. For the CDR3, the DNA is TGTGCCAGCAGCCAAGATCCAGATGGACTTCCGAACACCGGGGAGCTGTTTTTT.

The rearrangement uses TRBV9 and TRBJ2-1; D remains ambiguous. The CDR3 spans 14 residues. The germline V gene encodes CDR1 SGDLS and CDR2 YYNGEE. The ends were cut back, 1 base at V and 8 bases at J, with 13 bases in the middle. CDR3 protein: CASSVTSNNYEQFF. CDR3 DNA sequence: TGTGCCAGCAGCGTAACCTCAAATAACTATGAGCAGTTCTTC.

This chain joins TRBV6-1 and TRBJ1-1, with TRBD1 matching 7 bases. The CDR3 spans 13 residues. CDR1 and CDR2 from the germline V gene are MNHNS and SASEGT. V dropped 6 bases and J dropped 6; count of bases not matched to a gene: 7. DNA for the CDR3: TGTGCCAGCAGCGGGACAGTATTCGCTGAAGCTTTCTTT. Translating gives CASSGTVFAEAFF.

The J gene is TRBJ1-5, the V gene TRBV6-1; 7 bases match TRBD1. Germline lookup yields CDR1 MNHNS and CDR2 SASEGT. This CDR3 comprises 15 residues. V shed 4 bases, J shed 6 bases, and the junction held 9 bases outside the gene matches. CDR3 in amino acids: CASSVDRVVGQPQHF. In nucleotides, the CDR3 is TGTGCCAGCAGTGTCGACAGGGTTGTGGGTCAGCCCCAGCATTTT.

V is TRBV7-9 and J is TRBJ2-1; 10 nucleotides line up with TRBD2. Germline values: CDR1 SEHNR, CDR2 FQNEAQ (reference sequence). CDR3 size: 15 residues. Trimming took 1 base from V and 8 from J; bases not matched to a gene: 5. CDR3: CASSLGGAGGDEQFF. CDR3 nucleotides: TGTGCCAGCAGCTTAGGAGGAGCGGGGGGGGATGAGCAGTTCTTC.

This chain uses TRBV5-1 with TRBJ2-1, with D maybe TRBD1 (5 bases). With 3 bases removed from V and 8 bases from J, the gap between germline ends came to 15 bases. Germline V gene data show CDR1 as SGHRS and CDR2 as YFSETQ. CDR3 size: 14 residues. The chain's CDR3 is CASSSRQMNDEQFF. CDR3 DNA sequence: TGCGCCAGCAGCTCCCGACAGATGAACGATGAGCAGTTCTTC.

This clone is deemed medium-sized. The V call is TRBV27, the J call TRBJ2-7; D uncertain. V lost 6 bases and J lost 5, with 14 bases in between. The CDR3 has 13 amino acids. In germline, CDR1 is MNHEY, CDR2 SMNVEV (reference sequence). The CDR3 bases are TGTGCCAGCAGCTTCTTCAGGCACCACGAGCAGTACTTC. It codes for CASSFFRHHEQYF.

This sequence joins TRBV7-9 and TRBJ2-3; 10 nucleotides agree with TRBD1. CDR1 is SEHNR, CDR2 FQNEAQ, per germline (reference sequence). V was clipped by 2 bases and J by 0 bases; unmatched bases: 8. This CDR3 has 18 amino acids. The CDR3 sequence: CASSLRQGAAVSTDTQYF. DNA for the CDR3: TGTGCCAGCAGCTTACGACAGGGGGCGGCGGTGAGCACAGATACGCAGTATTTT.

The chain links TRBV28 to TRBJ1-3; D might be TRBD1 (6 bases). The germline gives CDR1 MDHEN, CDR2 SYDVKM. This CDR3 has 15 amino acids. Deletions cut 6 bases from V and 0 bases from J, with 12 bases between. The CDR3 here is CASSLQGHSGNTIYF. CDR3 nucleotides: TGTGCCAGCAGCCTACAGGGCCACTCTGGAAACACCATATATTTT.

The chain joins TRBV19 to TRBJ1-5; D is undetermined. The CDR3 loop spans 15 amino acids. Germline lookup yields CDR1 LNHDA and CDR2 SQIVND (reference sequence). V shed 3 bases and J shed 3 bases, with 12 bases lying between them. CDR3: CASSIHQHLNQPQHF. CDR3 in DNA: TGTGCCAGTAGTATTCATCAGCATCTCAATCAGCCCCAGCATTTT.

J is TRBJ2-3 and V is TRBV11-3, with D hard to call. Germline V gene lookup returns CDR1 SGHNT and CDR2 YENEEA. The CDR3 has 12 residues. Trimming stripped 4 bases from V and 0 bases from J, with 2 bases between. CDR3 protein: CASSSSTDTQYF. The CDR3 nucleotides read TGTGCCAGCAGCTCTAGCACAGATACGCAGTATTTT.

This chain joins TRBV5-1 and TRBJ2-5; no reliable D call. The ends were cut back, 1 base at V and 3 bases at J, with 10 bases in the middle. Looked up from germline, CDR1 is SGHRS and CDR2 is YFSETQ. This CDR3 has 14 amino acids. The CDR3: CASSLQGLEETQYF. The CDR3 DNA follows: TGCGCCAGCAGCTTGCAAGGGTTGGAAGAGACCCAGTACTTC.